The next 20 T cell receptor beta chains were all read from a single sample in a study of blood T cell repertoires in COVID-19. The data were produced by immunoSEQ multiplex PCR, yet TCRdb's version contains in-frame clones alone and is incomplete. This table holds roughly 230,000 clones, roughly 84% found once. The source material was peripheral blood. These receptors were obtained from a woman aged 80 or over with COVID-19, enrolled during active disease.

This chain connects TRBV6-5 to TRBJ1-1; possible D gene TRBD1, 5 bases. Germline values: CDR1 MNHEY, CDR2 SVGAGI. Trimming removed 6 bases from V and 2 bases from J, with 10 bases in between. The CDR3 has 13 residues. CDR3 amino acids: CASRGGYNTEAFF. The CDR3 DNA reads TGTGCCAGCAGGGGGGGATATAACACTGAAGCTTTCTTT.

The chain links TRBV28 to TRBJ2-1, with D maybe TRBD2 (5 bases). V lost 8 bases and J 0 bases, leaving 8 bases between the germline ends. From germline, CDR1 is MDHEN and CDR2 SYDVKM. The CDR3 sequence is 13 residues long. CDR3 in DNA: TGTGCCAGCGGACTCCTCTCCTACAATGAGCAGTTCTTC. Residues: CASGLLSYNEQFF. The full variable domain, in which reference TRBV28 and TRBJ2-1 provide the parts outside the CDR3, is DVKVTQSSRYLVKRTGEKVFLECVQDMDHENMFWYRQDPGLGLRLIYFSYDVKMKEKGDIPEGYSVSREKKERFSLILESASTNQTSMYLCASGLLSYNEQFFGPGTRLTVL.

The gene calls are TRBV5-1 and TRBJ1-5, with no clear D. The CDR3 is 15 residues long. Germline loops: CDR1 SGHRS, CDR2 YFSETQ. V dropped 0 bases and J dropped 0 bases, with 7 bases sitting between them. CDR3 sequence reads: CASSLDGYSNQPQHF. Written as DNA, the CDR3 is TGCGCCAGCAGCTTGGACGGTTATAGCAATCAGCCCCAGCATTTT.

The chain combines TRBV2 with TRBJ1-3, with D unresolved. The V end was cut by 3 bases, the J end by 0 bases, with 12 bases between. Germline CDR1 and CDR2: SNHLY and FYNNEI. This CDR3 has 16 amino acids. In DNA, the CDR3 is TGTGCCAGCAGTGAGGAACACTCAGGCTCTGGAAACACCATATATTTT. This sequence encodes CASSEEHSGSGNTIYF.

This sequence joins TRBV3-1 (or the pseudogene TRBV3-2) and TRBJ2-3, with a weak D call TRBD2 (7 bases). Deletions cut 2 bases from V and 2 bases from J, with 14 bases between. The CDR3 sequence is 16 residues long. Looked up from germline, CDR1 is LGHDT and CDR2 is YNNKEL (reference sequence). CDR3: CASSQSGGGNTDTQYF. DNA of the CDR3: TGTGCCAGCAGCCAATCTGGCGGGGGCAACACAGATACGCAGTATTTT.

The chain employs TRBV27 and TRBJ1-2; 7 positions agree with TRBD1. There are 18 residues in the CDR3. Trimming took 2 bases from V and 8 from J; bases not matched to a gene: 20. Germline lookup yields CDR1 MNHEY and CDR2 SMNVEV (reference sequence). CDR3 in DNA: TGTGCCAGCAGTTTAGACAGGGCGGGGAGTATGGGGAGTCAGGGCTACACCTTC. It codes for CASSLDRAGSMGSQGYTF.

This chain joins TRBV9 and TRBJ1-2; tentatively, D is TRBD1 (5 bases). Per the germline V gene, CDR1 is SGDLS and CDR2 is YYNGEE. V was trimmed by 0 bases and J by 0 bases, leaving 9 bases between them. The CDR3 is made up of 15 amino acids. CDR3 coding DNA: TGTGCCAGCAGCGTAGCGGTGGGGCCTAACTATGGCTACACCTTC. It specifies CASSVAVGPNYGYTF.

The chain employs TRBV29-1 and TRBJ1-1, with D hard to call. V was cut by 7 bases and J by 11 bases, with 14 bases left in between. This CDR3 is built from 10 residues. Germline loops: CDR1 SQVTM, CDR2 ANQGSEA. As DNA, the CDR3 is TGCAGCGCAGTCGGGAGATCGGCTTTCTTT. This codes for CSAVGRSAFF.

Regarding this clone: In the same sample, other DNA sequences code for this CDR3. V and J are TRBV12-3 or TRBV12-4 and TRBJ1-1; perhaps TRBD1 as D (5 bases). The CDR3 has 13 amino acids. V gave up 4 bases and J gave up 2 bases, with 8 bases separating them. This chain's CDR3 is CASSSTVNTEAFF. Written as DNA, the CDR3 is TGTGCCAGCAGTTCGACAGTTAACACTGAAGCTTTCTTT.

As for this clone: Distinct nucleotide sequences in the sample also encode this CDR3. This chain links TRBV12-3 or TRBV12-4 with TRBJ2-7, with TRBD1 identical over 7 bases. The CDR3 totals 13 residues. V was pared by 7 bases and J by 0 bases, with 3 bases of the junction left unmatched. The CDR3 DNA is TGTGCCAGCAACCGGGACAGCTCCTACGAGCAGTACTTC. The encoded protein is CASNRDSSYEQYF.

V usage is TRBV2 and J usage is TRBJ1-5, with TRBD1 matching over 9 bases. Germline values: CDR1 SNHLY, CDR2 FYNNEI. Unmatched junction bases numbered 6, after V lost 4 bases and J lost 2 bases. This CDR3 has 16 amino acids. CDR3 loop: CASSAGTGYGNQPQHF. As DNA, the CDR3 is TGTGCCAGCAGTGCCGGGACAGGGTATGGCAATCAGCCCCAGCATTTT.

The chain joins TRBV6-5 to TRBJ1-3, with 9 bases lining up with TRBD1. The trim removed 2 bases at V and 1 base at J, leaving 3 bases unmatched. The CDR3 totals 16 residues. Germline V gene sequence: CDR1 MNHEY, CDR2 SVGAGI. This CDR3 is CASSYGTGISGNTIYF. The CDR3 region has the DNA TGTGCCAGCAGTTACGGGACAGGGATTTCTGGAAACACCATATATTTT.

The chain couples TRBV28 to TRBJ2-2; 8 nucleotides match TRBD1. The germline V gene has CDR1 MDHEN and CDR2 SYDVKM. V lost 3 bases, J lost 5 bases, and 8 bases stayed unmatched. The CDR3 extends over 16 amino acids. The CDR3 nucleotides read TGTGCCAGCAGTTTGGGGGACAGGACGGGGACCGGGGAGCTGTTTTTT. This codes for CASSLGDRTGTGELFF.

The chain links TRBV18 to TRBJ2-3; 9 positions agree with TRBD1. The CDR3 covers 14 residues. Germline-derived CDR1 and CDR2 are KGHSH and LQKENI. J gave up 5 bases and V 6 bases, and 6 bases lay outside the gene matches. CDR3 bases: TGTGCCAGCTCGACCGGGACAGGGAAAGATACGCAGTATTTT. It codes for CASSTGTGKDTQYF.

The chain has TRBV9 and TRBJ1-6, with D uncertain. In germline, CDR1 is SGDLS, CDR2 YYNGEE. The CDR3 is made up of 14 amino acids. With 3 bases removed from V and 4 bases from J, the gap between germline ends came to 8 bases. The CDR3 sequence is CASSATDYNSPLHF. In nucleotides, the CDR3 is TGTGCCAGCAGCGCGACTGATTATAATTCACCCCTCCACTTT.

The genes are TRBV5-4 and TRBJ1-2; 7 nucleotides agree with TRBD1. J gave up 5 bases and V 5 bases, and 9 bases lay outside the gene matches. Germline lookup yields CDR1 SGHNT and CDR2 YYREEE (reference sequence). The length of the CDR3 is 14 residues. The CDR3 spells CASSTGVTGYGYTF. The DNA of the CDR3 is TGTGCCAGCAGTACGGGGGTGACAGGGTATGGCTACACCTTC.

The chain combines TRBV5-1 with TRBJ1-6, with a weak D call TRBD1 (6 bases). The CDR3 sequence is 15 residues long. CDR1 and CDR2 from the germline V gene are SGHRS and YFSETQ. The V end was cut by 4 bases, the J end by 10 bases, with 18 bases between. DNA for the CDR3: TGCGCCAGCAGCCCAGGGACATTTTCTGGATCACCCCTCCACTTT. It yields the protein CASSPGTFSGSPLHF. Combining the CDR3 with reference TRBV5-1 and TRBJ1-6 gives the whole variable domain KAGVTQTPRYLIKTRGQQVTLSCSPISGHRSVSWYQQTPGQGLQFLFEYFSETQRNKGNFPGRFSGRQFSNSRSEMNVSTLELGDSALYLCASSPGTFSGSPLHFGNGTRLTVT.

This clone was seen a single time. V gene TRBV5-6 combines with J gene TRBJ1-4, with 8 positions matching TRBD1. Unmatched junction bases numbered 8, after V lost 0 bases and J lost 7 bases. CDR1 SGHDT and CDR2 YYEEEE come from the germline V gene. The length of the CDR3 is 16 residues. In DNA, the CDR3 is TGTGCCAGCAGCTTGGACGGACAGGGTTGGGGTGAAAAACTGTTTTTT. Translated, it gives CASSLDGQGWGEKLFF.

CDR3 in amino acids: CASSYRGGAYEQYF. The CDR3 DNA reads TGTGCCAGCAGTTATAGGGGGGGGGCCTACGAGCAGTACTTC. The V gene is TRBV6-6, the J gene TRBJ2-7; maybe TRBD2 (7 bases). The CDR3 consists of 14 residues. Germline V gives CDR1 MNHNY, CDR2 SVGAGI (reference sequence). The germline V and J ends were trimmed by 3 bases and 2 bases, with 11 bases remaining between them.

The genes are TRBV18 and TRBJ2-7; D is perhaps TRBD1 (5 bases). Trimming pared 0 bases from V and 0 bases from J, leaving 6 bases between. CDR1 and CDR2 (germline): KGHSH, LQKENI. The CDR3 is 14 residues long. CDR3 sequence reads: CASSPPDTSYEQYF. The DNA for the CDR3 is TGTGCCAGCTCACCACCGGACACCTCCTACGAGCAGTACTTC.